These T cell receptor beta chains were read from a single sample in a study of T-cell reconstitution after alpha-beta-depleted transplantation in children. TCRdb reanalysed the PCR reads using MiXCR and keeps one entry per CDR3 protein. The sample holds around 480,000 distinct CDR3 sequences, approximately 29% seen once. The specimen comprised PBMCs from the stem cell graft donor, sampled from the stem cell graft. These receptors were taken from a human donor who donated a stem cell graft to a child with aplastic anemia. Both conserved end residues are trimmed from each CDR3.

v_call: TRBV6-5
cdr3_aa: ASSSGTSGITQY

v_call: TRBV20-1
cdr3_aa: SARDRGYNNSSLH

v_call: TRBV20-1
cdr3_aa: SALGLAGRPYEQY

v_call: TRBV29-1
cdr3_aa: SVEDLQGVYGYT

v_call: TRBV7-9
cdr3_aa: ASSQGDTEAF

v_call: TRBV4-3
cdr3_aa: ASSQAGRGGAF

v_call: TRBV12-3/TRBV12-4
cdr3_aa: ASTWGNNQPQH

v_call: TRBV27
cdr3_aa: ASSQSTGPAGYT

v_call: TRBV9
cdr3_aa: ASSVGANTEAF

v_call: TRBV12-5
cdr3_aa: ASGLTKTGFTSTDTQY

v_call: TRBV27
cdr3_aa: ASSLSRGQYGYT

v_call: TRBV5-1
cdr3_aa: ASSLDRVPDTQY

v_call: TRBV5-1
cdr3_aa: ASSLYTDTQY

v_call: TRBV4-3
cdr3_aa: ASSQARGLAGPYEQY

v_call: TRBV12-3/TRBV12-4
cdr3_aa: ASSSSLGTEDTDTQY

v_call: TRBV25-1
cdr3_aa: ASSDVGSTDTQY

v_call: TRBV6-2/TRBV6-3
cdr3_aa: ASRRFGLASSYNEQF

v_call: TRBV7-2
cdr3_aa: ASNRNYEQY

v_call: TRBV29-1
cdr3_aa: SVDGPWGEAF

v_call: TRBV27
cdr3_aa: ASSPRQGSYEQY

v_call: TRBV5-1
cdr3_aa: ASSLTGTGNTIY

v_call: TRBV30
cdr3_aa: AWSVSGLLSYEQY

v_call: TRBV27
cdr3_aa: ANSPGTGSNEAF

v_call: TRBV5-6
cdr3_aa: ASSLGSLGPTDTQY

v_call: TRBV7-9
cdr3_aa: ASSPGSFINQPQH

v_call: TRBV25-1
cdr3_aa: ASSEMSGGPYNEQF

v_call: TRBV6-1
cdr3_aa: ASMGPPRDGYT

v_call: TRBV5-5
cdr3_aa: ASSLGTGRAKNIQY

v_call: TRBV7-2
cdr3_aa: ASSLALLAVNNEQF

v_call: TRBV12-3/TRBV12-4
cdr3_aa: ASSLLYEQF

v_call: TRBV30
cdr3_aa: AWSVGGAAEKLF

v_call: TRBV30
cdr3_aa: ASAIRRQERGYT

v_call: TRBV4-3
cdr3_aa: ASSPSWGQPNQPQH

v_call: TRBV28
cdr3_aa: ASSLWETPKNIQY

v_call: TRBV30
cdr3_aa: AWGPSDTEAF

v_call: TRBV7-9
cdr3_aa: ASSLSIGGNEQF

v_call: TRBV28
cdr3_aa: ASSSPLAGGFNEQF

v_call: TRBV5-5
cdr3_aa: ASSPAVTSSFEQF

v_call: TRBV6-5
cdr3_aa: ASSYVRQGTDTQY

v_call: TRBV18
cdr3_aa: ASSSGQGVNYGYT